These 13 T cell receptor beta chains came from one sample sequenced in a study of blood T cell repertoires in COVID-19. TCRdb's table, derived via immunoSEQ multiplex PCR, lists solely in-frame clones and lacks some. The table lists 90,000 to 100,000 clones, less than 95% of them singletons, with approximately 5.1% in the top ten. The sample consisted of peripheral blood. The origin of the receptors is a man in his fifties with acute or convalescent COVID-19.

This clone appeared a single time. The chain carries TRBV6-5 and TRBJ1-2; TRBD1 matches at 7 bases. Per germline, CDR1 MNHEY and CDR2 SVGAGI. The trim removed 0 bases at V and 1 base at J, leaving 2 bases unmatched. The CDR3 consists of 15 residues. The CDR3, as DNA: TGTGCCAGCAGTTACTCCGGGACAGTTAACTATGGCTACACCTTC. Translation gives CASSYSGTVNYGYTF.

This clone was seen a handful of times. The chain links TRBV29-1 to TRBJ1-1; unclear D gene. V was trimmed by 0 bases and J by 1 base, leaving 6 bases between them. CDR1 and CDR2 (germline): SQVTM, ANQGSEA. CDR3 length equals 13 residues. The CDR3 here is CSVEDTGNTEAFF. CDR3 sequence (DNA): TGCAGCGTTGAAGATACGGGGAACACTGAAGCTTTCTTT.

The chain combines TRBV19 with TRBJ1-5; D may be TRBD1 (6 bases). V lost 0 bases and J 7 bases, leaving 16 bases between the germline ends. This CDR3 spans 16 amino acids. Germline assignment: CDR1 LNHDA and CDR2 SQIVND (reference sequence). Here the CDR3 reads CASSIERGAMGQPQHF. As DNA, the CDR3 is TGTGCCAGTAGTATAGAGCGGGGGGCGATGGGCCAGCCCCAGCATTTT. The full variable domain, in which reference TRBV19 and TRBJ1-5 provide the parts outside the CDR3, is DGGITQSPKYLFRKEGQNVTLSCEQNLNHDAMYWYRQDPGQGLRLIYYSQIVNDFQKGDIAEGYSVSREKKESFPLTVTSAQKNPTAFYLCASSIERGAMGQPQHFGDGTRLSIL.

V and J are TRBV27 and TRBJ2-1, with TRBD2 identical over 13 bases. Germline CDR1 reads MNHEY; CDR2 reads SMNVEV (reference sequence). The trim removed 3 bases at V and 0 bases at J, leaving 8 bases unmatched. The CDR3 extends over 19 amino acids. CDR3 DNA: TGTGCCAGCAGTTTCCTCCGTCGGACTAGCGGGAGCTCCTACAATGAGCAGTTCTTC. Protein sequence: CASSFLRRTSGSSYNEQFF.

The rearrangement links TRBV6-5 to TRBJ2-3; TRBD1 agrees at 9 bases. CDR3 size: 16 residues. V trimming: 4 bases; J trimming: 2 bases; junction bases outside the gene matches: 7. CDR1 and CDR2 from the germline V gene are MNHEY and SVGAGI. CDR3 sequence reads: CASSFTGTGYTDTQYF. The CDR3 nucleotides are TGTGCCAGCAGTTTCACCGGGACAGGGTACACAGATACGCAGTATTTT.

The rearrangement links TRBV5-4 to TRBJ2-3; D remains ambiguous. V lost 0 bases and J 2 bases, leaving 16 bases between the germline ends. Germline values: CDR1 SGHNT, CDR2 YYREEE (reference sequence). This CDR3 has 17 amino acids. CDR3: CASSLAPRLSDTDTQYF. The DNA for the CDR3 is TGTGCCAGCAGCTTGGCCCCCAGACTCAGCGACACAGATACGCAGTATTTT.

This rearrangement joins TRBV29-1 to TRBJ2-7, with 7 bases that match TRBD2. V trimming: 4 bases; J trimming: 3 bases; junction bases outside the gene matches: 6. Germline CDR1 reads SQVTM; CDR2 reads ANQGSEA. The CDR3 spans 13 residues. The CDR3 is CSVVAGGSYEQYF. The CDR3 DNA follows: TGCAGCGTTGTTGCCGGGGGGAGCTACGAGCAGTACTTC.

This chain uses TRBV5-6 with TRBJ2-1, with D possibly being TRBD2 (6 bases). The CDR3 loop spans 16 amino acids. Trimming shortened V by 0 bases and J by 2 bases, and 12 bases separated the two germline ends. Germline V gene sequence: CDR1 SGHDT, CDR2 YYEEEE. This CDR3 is CASSLGQGLPYNEQFF. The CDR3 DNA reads TGTGCCAGCAGCTTGGGTCAGGGACTGCCCTACAATGAGCAGTTCTTC.

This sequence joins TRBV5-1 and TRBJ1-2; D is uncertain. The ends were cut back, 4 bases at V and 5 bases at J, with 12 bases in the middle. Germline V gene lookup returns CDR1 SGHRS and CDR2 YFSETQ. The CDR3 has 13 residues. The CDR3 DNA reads TGCGCCAGCAGCGGGCGGGGAGTATATGGCTACACCTTC. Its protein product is CASSGRGVYGYTF.

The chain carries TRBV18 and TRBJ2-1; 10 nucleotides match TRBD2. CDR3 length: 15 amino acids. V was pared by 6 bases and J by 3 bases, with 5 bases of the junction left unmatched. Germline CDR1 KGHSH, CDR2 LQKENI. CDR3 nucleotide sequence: TGTGCCAGCTCTGCGATAGCGGGAGGCTACAATGAGCAGTTCTTC. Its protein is CASSAIAGGYNEQFF.

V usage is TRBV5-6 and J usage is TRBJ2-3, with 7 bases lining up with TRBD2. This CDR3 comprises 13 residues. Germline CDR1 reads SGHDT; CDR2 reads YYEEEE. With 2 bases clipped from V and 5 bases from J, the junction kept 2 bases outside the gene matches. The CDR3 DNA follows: TGTGCCAGCAGCTTAACTAGCGTAGATACGCAGTATTTT. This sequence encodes CASSLTSVDTQYF.

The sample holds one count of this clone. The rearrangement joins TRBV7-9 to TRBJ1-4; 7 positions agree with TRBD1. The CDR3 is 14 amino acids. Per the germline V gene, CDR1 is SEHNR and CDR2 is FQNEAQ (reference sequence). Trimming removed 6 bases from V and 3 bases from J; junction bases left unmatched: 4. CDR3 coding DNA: TGTGCCAGCAGATCGGGACAGTCTAATGAAAAACTGTTTTTT. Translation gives CASRSGQSNEKLFF.

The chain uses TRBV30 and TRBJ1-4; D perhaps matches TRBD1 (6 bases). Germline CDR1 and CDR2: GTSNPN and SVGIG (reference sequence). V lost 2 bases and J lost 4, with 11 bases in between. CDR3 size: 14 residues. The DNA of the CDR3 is TGTGCCTGGAGTCCTGGACAGCTTAATGAAAAACTGTTTTTT. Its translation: CAWSPGQLNEKLFF.